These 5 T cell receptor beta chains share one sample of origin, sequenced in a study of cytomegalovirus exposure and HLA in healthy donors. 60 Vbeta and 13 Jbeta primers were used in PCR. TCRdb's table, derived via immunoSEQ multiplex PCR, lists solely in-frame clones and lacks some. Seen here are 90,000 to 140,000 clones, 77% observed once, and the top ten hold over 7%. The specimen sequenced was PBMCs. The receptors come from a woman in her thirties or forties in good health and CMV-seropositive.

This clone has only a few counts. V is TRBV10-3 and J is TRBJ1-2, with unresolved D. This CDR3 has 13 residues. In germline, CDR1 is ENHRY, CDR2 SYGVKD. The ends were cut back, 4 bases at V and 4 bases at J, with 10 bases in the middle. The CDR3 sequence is CAISGVAGYGYTF. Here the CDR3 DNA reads TGTGCCATCAGTGGAGTGGCGGGCTATGGCTACACCTTC.

CDR3 coding DNA: TGCGCCAGCAGCCAAGGGGTCGACAGTGAAGCTTTCTTT. This sequence encodes CASSQGVDSEAFF. The chain has TRBV4-3 and TRBJ1-1, with a possible D match to TRBD1 (5 bases). The germline V and J ends were trimmed by 1 base and 7 bases, with 10 bases remaining between them. Per the germline V gene, CDR1 is LGHNA and CDR2 is YSLEER. The CDR3 is made up of 13 amino acids.

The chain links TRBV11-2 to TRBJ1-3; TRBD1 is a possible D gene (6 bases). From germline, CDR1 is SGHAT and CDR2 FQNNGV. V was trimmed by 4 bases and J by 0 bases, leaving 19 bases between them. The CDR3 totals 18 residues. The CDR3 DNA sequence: TGTGCCAGCAGCTCGCTATACTCGACAGGCCTCTCTGGAAACACCATATATTTT. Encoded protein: CASSSLYSTGLSGNTIYF.

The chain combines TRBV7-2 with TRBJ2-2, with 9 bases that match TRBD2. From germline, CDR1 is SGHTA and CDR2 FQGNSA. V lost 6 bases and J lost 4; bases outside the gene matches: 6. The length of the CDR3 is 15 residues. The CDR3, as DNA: TGTGCCAGCAGGGTAGCGGGGGCAGCCACCGGGGAGCTGTTTTTT. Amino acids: CASRVAGAATGELFF. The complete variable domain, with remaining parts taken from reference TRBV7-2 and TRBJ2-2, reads GAGVSQSPSNKVTEKGKDVELRCDPISGHTALYWYRQSLGQGLEFLIYFQGNSAPDKSGLPSDRFSAERTGGSVSTLTIQRTQQEDSAVYLCASRVAGAATGELFFGEGSRLTVL.

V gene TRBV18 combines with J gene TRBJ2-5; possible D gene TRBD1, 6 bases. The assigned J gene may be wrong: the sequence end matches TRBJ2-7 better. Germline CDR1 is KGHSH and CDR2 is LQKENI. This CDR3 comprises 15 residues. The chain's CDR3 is CASSPQLRGSVEQYF. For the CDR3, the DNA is TGTGCCAGCTCACCTCAATTGAGGGGGTCGGTCGAGCAGTACTTC.